The 18 T cell receptor beta chains presented below share a single source sample, sequenced in a study of OX40 agonist ivuxolimab in advanced cancers. Clones were sequenced by immunoSEQ multiplex PCR, and TCRdb holds only the in-frame ones, with some missing. The sample consists of some 26,000 clones, 75% to 80% of them appearing once. The starting material was CD4+ or CD8+ T cells sorted from blood, obtained in a trial of the OX40 agonist ivuxolimab. Every receptor here comes from an adult with an advanced solid tumor such as melanoma, head and neck, liver or kidney cancer.

This clone was seen once. This chain joins TRBV20-1 and TRBJ1-6; D call uncertain. The CDR3 loop spans 11 amino acids. Germline assignment: CDR1 DFQATT and CDR2 SNEGSKA (reference sequence). The V gene lost 5 bases and the J gene lost 9 bases, with 8 bases spanning the gap. CDR3 sequence: CSALAGSPLHF. CDR3 DNA: TGCAGTGCTCTGGCGGGTTCACCCCTCCACTTT.

About this clone: A read error may produce the germline difference seen at one junction end. Additional DNA sequences in this sample encode the identical CDR3. This chain uses TRBV6-6 with TRBJ2-5; D is perhaps TRBD1 (5 bases). Germline CDR1 reads MNHNY; CDR2 reads SVGAGI (reference sequence). This CDR3 has 14 amino acids. For the CDR3, the DNA is TGTGCCAGCAGCTACTCTAGGCAGGGCCAGACCCAGTACTTC. Protein sequence: CASSYSRQGQTQYF.

The chain recombines TRBV6-6 with TRBJ2-2; TRBD1 matches at 7 bases. Unmatched junction bases numbered 9, after V lost 6 bases and J lost 5 bases. From germline, CDR1 is MNHNY and CDR2 SVGAGI (reference sequence). The CDR3 sequence is 15 residues long. The chain's CDR3 is CASRKIQGWTGELFF. The CDR3 coding sequence is TGTGCCAGCAGAAAAATACAGGGGTGGACCGGGGAGCTGTTTTTT.

The chain combines TRBV28 with TRBJ1-4; D unclear. The germline CDR1 and CDR2 sequences are MDHEN and SYDVKM. CDR3 size: 17 residues. Trimming pared 5 bases from V and 3 bases from J, leaving 19 bases between. CDR3 protein: CASSQLSRVVSNEKLFF. The CDR3 bases are TGTGCCAGCAGTCAGCTCTCTAGGGTAGTCTCTAATGAAAAACTGTTTTTT.

The chain joins TRBV10-3 to TRBJ2-5; TRBD2 aligns across 7 bases. The V segment lost 3 bases and the J segment 5 bases; nucleotides outside the gene matches: 6. Germline CDR1 and CDR2: ENHRY and SYGVKD. The CDR3 is 14 residues long. DNA for the CDR3: TGTGCCATCAGTGAATCGGGAGGTGGTGAGACCCAGTACTTC. Translating it yields CAISESGGGETQYF.

This rearrangement joins TRBV4-2 to TRBJ2-7; 7 bases are shared with TRBD2. V was pared by 0 bases and J by 4 bases, with 3 bases of the junction left unmatched. Per germline, CDR1 LGHNA and CDR2 YNFKEQ. The CDR3 totals 14 residues. CDR3 protein: CASSQDGGGYEQYF. Written as DNA, the CDR3 is TGTGCCAGCAGCCAAGATGGGGGGGGGTACGAGCAGTACTTC.

The chain recombines TRBV4-3 with TRBJ1-2, with D unclear. Germline V lookup: CDR1 LGHNA, CDR2 YSLEER. The V gene lost 0 bases and the J gene lost 4 bases, with 9 bases spanning the gap. CDR3 length equals 14 residues. The CDR3 DNA follows: TGCGCCAGCAGCCAAGATTTTTTAGGCTATGGCTACACCTTC. Its translation: CASSQDFLGYGYTF.

V usage is TRBV27 and J usage is TRBJ1-1; no reliable D call. The germline V and J ends were trimmed by 1 base and 2 bases, with 5 bases remaining between them. The CDR3 extends over 13 amino acids. Germline V gives CDR1 MNHEY, CDR2 SMNVEV (reference sequence). The CDR3 DNA reads as TGTGCCAGCAGTTTATTTTATAACACTGAAGCTTTCTTT. Translated, it gives CASSLFYNTEAFF.

This rearrangement joins TRBV6-4 to TRBJ2-3, with 9 bases matching TRBD1. This CDR3 contains 14 residues. Germline CDR1 MRHNA, CDR2 SNTAGT. J lost 4 bases, V lost 6 bases, and 5 bases had no gene match. The CDR3 DNA is TGTGCCAGCAGCGAGGGACAGGGAGCAGATACGCAGTATTTT. This translates into CASSEGQGADTQYF.

The chain employs TRBV28 and TRBJ2-1; D gene ambiguous. Trimming pared 8 bases from V and 16 bases from J, leaving 24 bases between. From germline, CDR1 is MDHEN and CDR2 SYDVKM. The CDR3 length is 13 residues. The CDR3 DNA is TGTGCCAGCCGCCCCCCCCAGTGGCTCGTCGGTTTCTTC. It yields the protein CASRPPQWLVGFF. Filled out from reference TRBV28 and TRBJ2-1, the complete variable domain reads DVKVTQSSRYLVKRTGEKVFLECVQDMDHENMFWYRQDPGLGLRLIYFSYDVKMKEKGDIPEGYSVSREKKERFSLILESASTNQTSMYLCASRPPQWLVGFFGPGTRLTVL.

The chain employs TRBV6-1 and TRBJ2-1; 10 nucleotides match TRBD2. The V gene's germline CDR1 is MNHNS and CDR2 SASEGT. This CDR3 has 16 residues. V lost 0 bases to trimming and J lost 6 bases; unmatched junction nucleotides: 5. In DNA form, the CDR3 reads TGTGCCAGCAGTGAAGCGAGCGGGAGGGCCGCCAATGAGCAGTTCTTC. This codes for CASSEASGRAANEQFF.

J is TRBJ1-5 and V is TRBV27, with D unresolved. Trimming pared 6 bases from V and 0 bases from J, leaving 12 bases between. This CDR3 comprises 15 residues. The germline V gene has CDR1 MNHEY and CDR2 SMNVEV (reference sequence). CDR3 region: CASRTYSYSNQPQHF. As DNA, the CDR3 is TGTGCCAGCAGAACTTACAGCTATAGCAATCAGCCCCAGCATTTT.

The rearrangement links TRBV2 to TRBJ1-2, with D perhaps matching TRBD1 (6 bases). Germline loops: CDR1 SNHLY, CDR2 FYNNEI. CDR3 length equals 14 residues. Trimming removed 8 bases at V and 3 bases at J, with 16 bases between. The CDR3 DNA follows: TGTGCCAGCGGGAGGGGGGGCGAGGACTATGGCTACACCTTC. It specifies CASGRGGEDYGYTF. Based on the CDR3 plus reference TRBV2 and TRBJ1-2, the full variable domain is EPEVTQTPSHQVTQMGQEVILRCVPISNHLYFYWYRQILGQKVEFLVSFYNNEISEKSEIFDDQFSVERPDGSNFTLKIRSTKLEDSAMYFCASGRGGEDYGYTFGSGTRLTVV.

The rearrangement uses TRBV7-2 and TRBJ1-1, with 7 bases lining up with TRBD1. V was pared by 1 base and J by 6 bases, with 8 bases of the junction left unmatched. The CDR3 is 15 residues long. Germline V gene sequence: CDR1 SGHTA, CDR2 FQGNSA. The CDR3 loop is CASSLDGTVYSEAFF. CDR3 coding DNA: TGTGCCAGCAGCTTAGACGGGACAGTTTATTCTGAAGCTTTCTTT.

The chain links TRBV7-2 to TRBJ2-3, with 9 bases aligning to TRBD2. Germline lookup yields CDR1 SGHTA and CDR2 FQGNSA. J lost 0 bases, V lost 5 bases, and 3 bases had no gene match. The CDR3 sequence is 15 residues long. CDR3 sequence (DNA): TGTGCCAGCAGCGTTACTAGCGGGAGCACAGATACGCAGTATTTT. Encoded protein: CASSVTSGSTDTQYF.

This clone was seen only once. The CDR3 region has the DNA TGCGCCAGCAGCTTGGCGACAGGCCGCTATGGCTACACCTTC. Translating gives CASSLATGRYGYTF. The rearrangement links TRBV5-1 to TRBJ1-2; the D gene is possibly TRBD1 (6 bases). Germline V gene lookup returns CDR1 SGHRS and CDR2 YFSETQ. The CDR3 loop spans 14 amino acids. Trimming took off 0 bases at V and 4 bases at J, with 10 bases between the two ends.

In DNA form, the CDR3 reads TGTGCCAGCTCGGGGCAGATGAACACTGAAGCTTTCTTT. Residues: CASSGQMNTEAFF. This rearrangement joins TRBV2 to TRBJ1-1; possibly TRBD1 for D (5 bases). The CDR3 consists of 13 residues. The V gene lost 8 bases and the J gene lost 0 bases, with 10 bases spanning the gap. Germline V gives CDR1 SNHLY, CDR2 FYNNEI.

This chain uses TRBV10-3 with TRBJ2-7; 7 positions agree with TRBD1. This CDR3 has 16 amino acids. Trimming took 10 bases from V and 0 from J; bases not matched to a gene: 15. Looked up from germline, CDR1 is ENHRY and CDR2 is SYGVKD. CDR3 sequence reads: CATLPGQAPTSYEQYF. CDR3 sequence (DNA): TGTGCCACCTTACCTGGACAGGCCCCGACCTCCTACGAGCAGTACTTC.